This TCR beta chain was sequenced for a study of cytomegalovirus exposure and HLA in healthy donors. Study-wide results and caveats: Further analysis, carried out later, found HLA-associated TCR beta chains more clonally expanded than equally common other chains. TCR sequences were mostly rare, though some public TCRs occurred in many donors.

As concerns this clone: Its cognate antigen is unknown.

Germline trimming cut 0 bases from V and 4 bases from J; bases unmatched to any gene: 9. CDR1 is LNHNV, CDR2 YYDKDF, per germline (reference sequence). The CDR3 has 18 amino acids. 60 Vbeta and 13 Jbeta primers were used in PCR. Here immunoSEQ multiplex PCR was the method, and the copy in TCRdb shows in-frame clones only, minus some. The table has some 150,000 clones, over 75% seen once. The gene calls are TRBV15 and TRBJ2-3, with 11 bases matching TRBD2. The material sequenced was PBMCs. This receptor was identified in a female donor in good health and CMV-seronegative. The CDR3 nucleotides are TGTGCCACCAGCAGAGATCCTCTACTAGCGGGAGCCGCAGATACGCAGTATTTT. Its translation: CATSRDPLLAGAADTQYF.